The following is a T cell receptor beta chain sequence with its context. The data are from a study of cytotoxic CD8 clonotypes in ibrutinib-treated CLL. Measured with immunoSEQ multiplex PCR; TCRdb has only the in-frame clones, and not every one. The table lists 250,000 to 350,000 clones, 76% of them singletons. This material consisted of PBMCs, taken at disease progression, from a patient treated with ibrutinib. The clonotype was recovered from a human donor with chronic lymphocytic leukemia.

CDR3 residues: CASSSWTAEKLFF. In nucleotides, the CDR3 is TGTGCCAGCAGCTCCTGGACAGCTGAAAAACTGTTTTTT. The chain has TRBV7-6 and TRBJ1-4; D possibly corresponds to TRBD1 (6 bases). This CDR3 contains 13 residues. CDR1 is SGHVS, CDR2 FNYEAQ, per germline. Deletions cut 4 bases from V and 7 bases from J, with 10 bases between.